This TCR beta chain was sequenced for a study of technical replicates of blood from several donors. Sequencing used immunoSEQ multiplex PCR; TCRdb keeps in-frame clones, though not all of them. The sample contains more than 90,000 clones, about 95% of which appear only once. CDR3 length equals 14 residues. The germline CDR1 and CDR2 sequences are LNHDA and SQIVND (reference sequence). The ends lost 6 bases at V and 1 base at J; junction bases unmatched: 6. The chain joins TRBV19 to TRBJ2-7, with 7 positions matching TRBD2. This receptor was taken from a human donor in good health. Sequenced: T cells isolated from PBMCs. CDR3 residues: CASRLSGTSYEQYF. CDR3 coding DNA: TGTGCCAGTAGATTAAGCGGGACTTCCTACGAGCAGTACTTC.